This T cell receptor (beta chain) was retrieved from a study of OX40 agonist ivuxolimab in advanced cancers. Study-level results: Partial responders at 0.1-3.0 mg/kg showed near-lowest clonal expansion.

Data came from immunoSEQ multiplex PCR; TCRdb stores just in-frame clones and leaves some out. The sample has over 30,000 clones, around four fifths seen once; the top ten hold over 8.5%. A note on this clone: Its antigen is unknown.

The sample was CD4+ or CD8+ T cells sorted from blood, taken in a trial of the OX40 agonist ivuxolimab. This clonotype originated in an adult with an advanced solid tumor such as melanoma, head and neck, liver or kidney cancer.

In DNA form, the CDR3 reads TGTGCCAGCAGTTTCGACAGGCTTAGCGGCTACACCTTC. It is translated as CASSFDRLSGYTF. V and J are TRBV6-5 and TRBJ1-2; maybe TRBD1 (6 bases). V was pared by 4 bases and J by 8 bases, with 14 bases between. CDR1 is MNHEY, CDR2 SVGAGI, per germline. The CDR3 runs 13 residues.